This T cell receptor beta chain stems from a study of blood T cell repertoires in COVID-19. Whole-study context: Acute and convalescent COVID-19 specimens originated in the United States, Italy and Spain.

Two negative PCRs, clearance, or symptom resolution were required of recovered Cohort 3 donors. How the authors handled the data: Counts of nucleated cells, estimated from reference gene primer amplification, were obtained. Some clones are missing from TCRdb's copy, which holds only in-frame ones; the method was immunoSEQ multiplex PCR. For V, J and clone size, that table is used; D and trimming come from the DNA. The profile covers over 150,000 clones, with more than 75% appearing a single time and 15% to 20% taken by the ten largest. The CDR3 loop spans 13 amino acids. Trimming cost V 8 bases and J 0 bases, with 5 bases left between them. Looked up from germline, CDR1 is SEHNR and CDR2 is FQNEAQ (reference sequence).

The source is a woman in her 50s who had recovered from COVID-19. What was sequenced was PBMCs or T cells enriched from blood (not recorded which). V is TRBV7-9 and J is TRBJ2-6; D is undetermined. This chain's CDR3 is CASFNSGANVLTF. In nucleotides, the CDR3 is TGTGCCAGCTTCAACTCTGGGGCCAACGTCCTGACTTTC.